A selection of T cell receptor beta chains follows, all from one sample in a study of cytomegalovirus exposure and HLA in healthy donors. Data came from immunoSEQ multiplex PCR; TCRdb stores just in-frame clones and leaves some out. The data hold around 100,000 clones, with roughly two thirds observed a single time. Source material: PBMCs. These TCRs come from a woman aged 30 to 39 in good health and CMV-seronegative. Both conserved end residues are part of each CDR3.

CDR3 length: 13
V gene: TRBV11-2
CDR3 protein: CASSSTGYYGYTF

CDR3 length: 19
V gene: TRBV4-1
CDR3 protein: CASSTGTSGVRTSTDTQYF

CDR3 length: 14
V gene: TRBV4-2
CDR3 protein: CASGITGENTEAFF

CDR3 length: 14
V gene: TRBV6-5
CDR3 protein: CASRFARGNQPQHF

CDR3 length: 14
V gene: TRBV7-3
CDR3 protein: CASSLQGANTEAFF

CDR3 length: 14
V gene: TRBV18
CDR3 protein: CASSAEPTSHEQYF

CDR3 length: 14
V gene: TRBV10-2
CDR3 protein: CASTSGLVQETQYF

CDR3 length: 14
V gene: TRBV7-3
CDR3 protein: CASSSSRATDTQYF

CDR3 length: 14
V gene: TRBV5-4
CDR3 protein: CASSLPSGRNEQFF

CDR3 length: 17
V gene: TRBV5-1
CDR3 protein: CASSLVAGFSGVYEQYF

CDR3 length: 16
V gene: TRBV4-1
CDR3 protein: CASSQVSSSYSYEQYF

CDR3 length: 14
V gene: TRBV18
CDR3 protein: CASSAAGGPYEQYF

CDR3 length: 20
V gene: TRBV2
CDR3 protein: CASSTVGTSGRAVSYNEQFF

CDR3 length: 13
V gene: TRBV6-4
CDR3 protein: CASRAGPTDTQYF